This TCR beta chain came from a study of blood T cell repertoires in COVID-19. A single count supports this clone. V shed 4 bases and J shed 7 bases, with 26 bases lying between them. The CDR3 sequence is 18 residues long. Germline CDR1 SNHLY, CDR2 FYNNEI. This table comes from immunoSEQ multiplex PCR, and its TCRdb copy is limited to in-frame clones, with some not included. The sample carries 210,000 or so clones, about 85% recorded once. The rearrangement uses TRBV2 and TRBJ2-1, with D maybe TRBD2 (5 bases). The receptor was derived from a woman aged 18-35 years who had recovered from COVID-19. The sample taken for sequencing was peripheral blood. DNA for the CDR3: TGTGCCAGCAGTGGAGTTAACGGGGATCAGAGGGATTTGAATGAGCAGTTCTTC. Its protein is CASSGVNGDQRDLNEQFF.